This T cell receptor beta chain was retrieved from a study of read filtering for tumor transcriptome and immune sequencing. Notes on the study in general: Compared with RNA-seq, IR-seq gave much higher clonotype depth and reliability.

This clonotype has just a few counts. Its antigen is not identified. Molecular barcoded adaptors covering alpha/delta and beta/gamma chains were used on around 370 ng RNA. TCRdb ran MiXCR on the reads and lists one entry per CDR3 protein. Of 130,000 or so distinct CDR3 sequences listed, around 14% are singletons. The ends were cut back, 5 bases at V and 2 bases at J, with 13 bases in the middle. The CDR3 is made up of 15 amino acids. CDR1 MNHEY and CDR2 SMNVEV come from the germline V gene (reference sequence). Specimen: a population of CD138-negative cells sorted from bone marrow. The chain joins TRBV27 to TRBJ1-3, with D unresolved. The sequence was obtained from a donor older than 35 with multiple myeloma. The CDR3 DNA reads TGTGCCAGCAGTCCCTCCCCCTCCGCTGGAAACACCATATATTTT. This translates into CASSPSPSAGNTIYF.